Listed here are 25 T cell receptor beta chains from one sample, sequenced in a study of T-cell reconstitution after alpha-beta-depleted transplantation in children. Unique molecular identifiers were incorporated during preparation of the TCRbeta library. TCRdb redid the calling of the PCR reads with MiXCR, one entry per CDR3 protein. This table holds more than 15,000 distinct CDR3 sequences, roughly 12% found once. This sample comprised PBMCs, mostly from graft donor cells, obtained 180 days after TCRalphabeta/CD19-depleted stem cell transplant. The source is a boy under two years old who had a stem cell transplant for Wiskott-Aldrich syndrome, so the T cells may come from the graft donor.

This clonotype has ten or more counts. The rearrangement links TRBV24-1 to TRBJ2-2; 7 bases fit TRBD2. The V gene end was trimmed by 5 bases and the J gene end by 4 bases; junction bases not matched to a gene: 3. CDR3 length equals 14 residues. Germline V CDR1 and CDR2: KGHDR, SFDVKD. In DNA form, the CDR3 reads TGTGCCACCAGTGCAAGCGGGGTCACCGGGGAGCTGTTTTTT. Amino acid sequence: CATSASGVTGELFF.

This clonotype was seen repeatedly, ten times or more. The chain joins TRBV7-2 to TRBJ2-1; D not resolved. The V gene lost 0 bases and the J gene lost 6 bases, with 9 bases spanning the gap. The CDR3 loop spans 14 amino acids. Germline CDR1 and CDR2: SGHTA and FQGNSA. CDR3 DNA: TGTGCCAGCAGCTTAGCGCGAACTGTCAATGAGCAGTTCTTC. Its protein is CASSLARTVNEQFF.

This clonotype was counted many times. The chain links TRBV25-1 to TRBJ1-1, with D maybe TRBD1 (5 bases). V lost 6 bases and J lost 6, with 14 bases in between. The germline gives CDR1 MGHDK, CDR2 SYGVNS. The CDR3 loop spans 13 amino acids. CDR3 in amino acids: CASRTGTKPEAFF. CDR3 nucleotide sequence: TGTGCCAGCAGAACCGGGACCAAGCCTGAAGCTTTCTTT.

This clonotype was observed many times. The chain is built from TRBV28 and TRBJ2-3; 13 bases map to TRBD2. J was trimmed by 4 bases and V by 6 bases; bases with no gene match: 4. The germline V gene encodes CDR1 MDHEN and CDR2 SYDVKM. The CDR3 has 15 amino acids. In nucleotides, the CDR3 is TGTGCCAGCAGGGAAGGGACTAGCGGGGCAGATACGCAGTATTTT. Protein sequence: CASREGTSGADTQYF.

The V call is TRBV20-1, the J call TRBJ1-1, with no clear D. The CDR3 runs to 12 residues. V lost 4 bases and J 5 bases, leaving 11 bases between the germline ends. Germline CDR1 reads DFQATT; CDR2 reads SNEGSKA (reference sequence). CDR3 sequence (DNA): TGCAGTGCTAAGACGGCGAGAACTGAAGCTTTCTTT. The encoded protein is CSAKTARTEAFF.

By frequency in the sample, this clonotype is medium-sized. The chain is built from TRBV21-1 and TRBJ1-5; the table's D call, TRBD1, has no DNA check behind it. TRBV21-1 is a listed pseudogene. The CDR3 runs to 17 residues. DNA of the CDR3: TGTGCCAGCAGCAAAGTTAGGCAGGGGCTTTGGGAACAGCCCCAGCATTTT. Translating gives CASSKVRQGLWEQPQHF.

Many counts were recorded for this clonotype. The chain links TRBV3-1 to TRBJ2-2; D is unclear. The V gene lost 1 base and the J gene lost 4 bases, with 13 bases spanning the gap. The CDR3 has 16 amino acids. Germline values: CDR1 LGHDT, CDR2 YNNKEL (reference sequence). CDR3 in DNA: TGTGCCAGCAGCCAAGTAGGGCCAGGCGGCACCGGGGAGCTGTTTTTT. Its protein is CASSQVGPGGTGELFF.

This clonotype was detected only a few times. J is TRBJ2-1 and V is TRBV6-2 or TRBV6-3; TRBD1 might be the D (6 bases). This CDR3 region has 13 residues. Germline V gene sequence: CDR1 MNHEY, CDR2 SVGEGT. V was pared by 6 bases and J by 9 bases, with 15 bases between. CDR3 DNA sequence: TGTGCCAGCAGGTCTACAGGGATGGTTGAGCAGTTCTTC. Its translation: CASRSTGMVEQFF.

The V call is TRBV7-8, the J call TRBJ2-3; tentatively, D is TRBD2 (6 bases). The germline V gene has CDR1 SGHVS and CDR2 FQNEAQ. The CDR3 has 13 residues. Trimming took 8 bases from V and 7 from J, leaving 16 bases between them. Here the CDR3 DNA reads TGTGCCAGCGCGGGAAGGACCCTGCATACGCAGTATTTT. Protein sequence: CASAGRTLHTQYF.

In its sample, this clonotype was seen many times. The chain recombines TRBV9 with TRBJ2-1; D is perhaps TRBD1 (6 bases). The length of the CDR3 is 15 residues. The germline V gene encodes CDR1 SGDLS and CDR2 YYNGEE. V dropped 3 bases and J dropped 2 bases, with 12 bases sitting between them. CDR3 loop: CASSGRDNAYNEQFF. The CDR3 nucleotides read TGTGCCAGCAGCGGCCGGGACAATGCCTACAATGAGCAGTTCTTC.

The chain recombines TRBV7-9 with TRBJ2-7, with 8 bases identical to TRBD1. The CDR3 is 17 amino acids. V shed 2 bases, J shed 6 bases, and the junction held 15 bases outside the gene matches. Germline V CDR1 and CDR2: SEHNR, FQNEAQ (reference sequence). CDR3 nucleotide sequence: TGTGCCAGCAGCTTAAATCCCACCGGGACAGGAGTTCCCGAGCAGTACTTC. Translated, it gives CASSLNPTGTGVPEQYF.

The chain joins TRBV7-9 to TRBJ2-3; a possible D gene is TRBD2 (6 bases). Trimming stripped 5 bases from V and 6 bases from J, with 15 bases between. The CDR3 has 14 amino acids. The germline V gene has CDR1 SEHNR and CDR2 FQNEAQ (reference sequence). This CDR3 reads CASSAGFSPDTQYF. The CDR3 bases are TGTGCCAGCAGCGCGGGATTCTCACCGGATACGCAGTATTTT.

This clonotype has more than one count but fewer than ten. The V and J genes are TRBV11-1 and TRBJ2-5; D is ambiguous. This CDR3 has 18 amino acids. Trimming took off 2 bases at V and 0 bases at J, with 19 bases between the two ends. Germline-derived CDR1 and CDR2 are SGHAT and FQDESV (reference sequence). The CDR3 region has the DNA TGTGCCAGCAGCTTAAAACCCGGAGACCGCTGGTACCAAGAGACCCAGTACTTC. It translates to CASSLKPGDRWYQETQYF. Variable domain in full (rest from reference TRBV11-1 and TRBJ2-5): EAEVAQSPRYKITEKSQAVAFWCDPISGHATLYWYRQILGQGPELLVQFQDESVVDDSQLPKDRFSAERLKGVDSTLKIQPAELGDSAMYLCASSLKPGDRWYQETQYFGPGTRLLVL.

This clonotype was counted ten times or more. This rearrangement joins TRBV28 to TRBJ2-5; D not certain. CDR3 length equals 14 residues. Germline assignment: CDR1 MDHEN and CDR2 SYDVKM. V was clipped by 10 bases and J by 4 bases, with 19 bases between them. CDR3 residues: CATFYPGRGETQYF. The CDR3 coding sequence is TGTGCCACTTTCTATCCGGGCCGTGGAGAGACCCAGTACTTC.

The chain links TRBV28 to TRBJ2-7; 7 bases align to TRBD2. Germline CDR1 reads MDHEN; CDR2 reads SYDVKM. The CDR3 consists of 15 residues. V shed 6 bases, J shed 5 bases, and the junction held 13 bases outside the gene matches. In DNA form, the CDR3 reads TGTGCCAGCAGGTACCGCGGGGGACCCAAGGACGAGCAGTACTTC. Translated: CASRYRGGPKDEQYF.

There are many counts of this clonotype. The V and J genes are TRBV15 and TRBJ2-3; 10 bases are shared with TRBD2. Germline V gene sequence: CDR1 LNHNV, CDR2 YYDKDF (reference sequence). Germline trimming cut 0 bases from V and 5 bases from J; bases unmatched to any gene: 8. The CDR3 length is 17 residues. This CDR3 is CATSRDRVAGGLDTQYF. The CDR3 DNA is TGTGCCACCAGCAGAGATCGGGTAGCGGGAGGCCTAGATACGCAGTATTTT.

This chain joins TRBV30 and TRBJ2-7; D may be TRBD2 (6 bases). Trimming left V 4 bases short and J 0 bases short, with 13 bases between. The CDR3 contains 14 residues. Germline V gene lookup returns CDR1 GTSNPN and CDR2 SVGIG (reference sequence). Written as DNA, the CDR3 is TGTGCCTGGAACCGAGCGGGTTCCTCCTACGAGCAGTACTTC. Amino acid sequence: CAWNRAGSSYEQYF.

This clonotype was counted a few times. This chain uses TRBV3-1 with TRBJ1-1; 9 bases align to TRBD1. The trim removed 4 bases at V and 4 bases at J, leaving 4 bases unmatched. This CDR3 spans 14 amino acids. Germline V lookup: CDR1 LGHDT, CDR2 YNNKEL (reference sequence). CDR3 DNA sequence: TGTGCCAGCAGCCTACCGGACAGGGGCACTGAAGCTTTCTTT. Its protein is CASSLPDRGTEAFF.

This clonotype was observed many times. V usage is TRBV5-1 and J usage is TRBJ2-3, with 8 bases lining up with TRBD1. The germline CDR1 and CDR2 sequences are SGHRS and YFSETQ. Trimming took 1 base from V and 0 from J; bases not matched to a gene: 4. This CDR3 has 16 amino acids. The DNA of the CDR3 is TGCGCCAGCAGCTTGACAGGGGGAGTTAGCACAGATACGCAGTATTTT. Translating it yields CASSLTGGVSTDTQYF.

This clonotype has ten or more counts. The chain uses TRBV28 and TRBJ2-3, with D perhaps TRBD2 (5 bases). The CDR3 contains 14 residues. V was pared by 2 bases and J by 10 bases, with 16 bases between. The germline gives CDR1 MDHEN, CDR2 SYDVKM. In DNA form, the CDR3 reads TGTGCCAGCAGTTTAAGAGGGCCTGGGCATTCGCAGTATTTT. Encoded protein: CASSLRGPGHSQYF.

This clonotype was found a few times. The chain carries TRBV30 and TRBJ2-3; D unresolved. Looked up from germline, CDR1 is GTSNPN and CDR2 is SVGIG (reference sequence). The ends were cut back, 6 bases at V and 0 bases at J, with 10 bases in the middle. There are 13 residues in the CDR3. The CDR3 sequence: CACYGASTDTQYF. DNA of the CDR3: TGTGCCTGCTATGGCGCGAGCACAGATACGCAGTATTTT.

The sample holds many counts of this clonotype. The genes are TRBV19 and TRBJ2-1, with 9 nucleotides matching TRBD2. The trim removed 5 bases at V and 10 bases at J, leaving 15 bases unmatched. This CDR3 contains 16 residues. The germline V gene has CDR1 LNHDA and CDR2 SQIVND (reference sequence). CDR3 coding DNA: TGTGCCAGTAGTCCGCCGTTGGGCGGGGGGGCCCAAGAGCAGTTCTTC. This sequence encodes CASSPPLGGGAQEQFF.

In this sample, this clonotype turned up many times. The V and J genes are TRBV5-1 and TRBJ2-2; D is perhaps TRBD2 (5 bases). Germline V lookup: CDR1 SGHRS, CDR2 YFSETQ. V lost 1 base to trimming and J lost 4 bases, with 17 bases between them. This CDR3 contains 17 residues. The DNA for the CDR3 is TGCGCCAGCAGCTTGCGTGAGACTCGGGATCCCACCGGGGAGCTGTTTTTT. This codes for CASSLRETRDPTGELFF.

At least ten counts were recorded for this clonotype. One end of the junction does not line up with germline, which may come from a read error. The chain couples TRBV25-1 to TRBJ2-5, with TRBD2 matching 10 bases. Germline CDR1 reads MGHDK; CDR2 reads SYGVNS. The CDR3 is 14 amino acids. In DNA form, the CDR3 reads TGTGCCAGCAGTGAATCCCTAGCGGGAGAGGGTCGTGACTTC. It encodes CASSESLAGEGRDF.

This clonotype was recorded a few times. This chain connects TRBV20-1 to TRBJ2-3; D is possibly TRBD1 or TRBD2 (6 bases each). CDR1 DFQATT and CDR2 SNEGSKA come from the germline V gene (reference sequence). V lost 4 bases and J 5 bases, leaving 16 bases between the germline ends. This CDR3 comprises 14 residues. As DNA, the CDR3 is TGCAGTGCTACTAACAGGGCCGGGGGAGATACGCAGTATTTT. Its translation: CSATNRAGGDTQYF.